This passage covers 13 T cell receptor beta chains from one sample sequenced in a study of Ad26.COV2.S vaccination and SARS-CoV-2 variants. Specified treatment: around 19 received Ad26.COV2.S at low or high dose, single or two shots; 5 received placebo; per-sample allocation not given. At day 63 after the first vaccine or placebo injection, samples were drawn. Sequencing was performed with immunoSEQ multiplex PCR; in TCRdb, only in-frame clones are kept and a portion is missing. The table records 440,000 or so clones, roughly nine tenths of them present only once. The material sequenced was peripheral blood, taken in a trial of Ad26.COV2.S vaccine versus placebo. The source is a person aged 18 to 59 who received the Ad26.COV2.S COVID-19 vaccine or a placebo.

This clone was seen a few times. V gene TRBV18 combines with J gene TRBJ1-1; tentatively, D is TRBD1 (5 bases). Per germline, CDR1 KGHSH and CDR2 LQKENI. This CDR3 spans 15 amino acids. V lost 2 bases to trimming and J lost 0 bases, with 10 bases between them. The CDR3 region is CASSPDAGMNTEAFF. The CDR3 DNA follows: TGTGCCAGCTCACCAGATGCAGGGATGAACACTGAAGCTTTCTTT.

The chain combines TRBV25-1 with TRBJ1-1; 8 bases align to TRBD1. The CDR3 loop spans 14 amino acids. Looked up from germline, CDR1 is MGHDK and CDR2 is SYGVNS. V was clipped by 8 bases and J by 4 bases; unmatched bases: 9. CDR3 protein: CASVSGTGGTEAFF. CDR3 bases: TGTGCCAGCGTCTCCGGGACAGGTGGCACTGAAGCTTTCTTT.

In its sample, this clone was seen a few times. Other DNA sequences of this sample code for an identical CDR3. V and J are TRBV7-2 and TRBJ2-1; D ambiguous. This CDR3 has 14 residues. V lost 0 bases, J lost 2 bases, and 5 bases lay in between. CDR1 and CDR2 (germline): SGHTA, FQGNSA. This chain's CDR3 is CASSLAGTYNEQFF. The DNA of the CDR3 is TGTGCCAGCAGCTTAGCGGGGACCTACAATGAGCAGTTCTTC.

This chain uses TRBV28 with TRBJ1-1, with D uncertain. Looked up from germline, CDR1 is MDHEN and CDR2 is SYDVKM. CDR3 length equals 15 residues. The V end lost 1 base, the J end lost 5 bases, and 14 bases lay between the germline ends. The CDR3 DNA follows: TGTGCCAGCAGTTTATACCCCAGAGGTCGTACTGAAGCTTTCTTT. This translates into CASSLYPRGRTEAFF.

The V and J genes are TRBV11-2 and TRBJ2-7; no clear D. CDR1 is SGHAT, CDR2 FQNNGV, per germline. The ends were cut back, 4 bases at V and 6 bases at J, with 10 bases in the middle. The CDR3 sequence is 12 residues long. This CDR3 reads CASSSDNLEQYF. CDR3 coding DNA: TGTGCCAGCAGCTCCGACAACCTCGAGCAGTACTTC.

As for this clone: The sample contains more than one DNA sequence encoding this CDR3. The chain has TRBV18 and TRBJ1-1; 8 positions match TRBD1. The ends lost 6 bases at V and 5 bases at J; junction bases unmatched: 5. In germline, CDR1 is KGHSH, CDR2 LQKENI. The CDR3 runs 13 residues. CDR3 in DNA: TGTGCCAGCTCTCCGACAGGGGATACTGAAGCTTTCTTT. This encodes CASSPTGDTEAFF. The whole variable domain, remainder taken from reference TRBV18 and TRBJ1-1, is NAGVMQNPRHLVRRRGQEARLRCSPMKGHSHVYWYRQLPEEGLKFMVYLQKENIIDESGMPKERFSAEFPKEGPSILRIQQVVRGDSAAYFCASSPTGDTEAFFGQGTRLTVV.

The rearrangement uses TRBV4-1 and TRBJ2-1; a weak D match, TRBD2 (5 bases). V was shortened by 1 base and J by 5 bases, with 18 bases between the two germline ends. The germline V gene has CDR1 MGHRA and CDR2 YSYEKL. The CDR3 contains 17 residues. This chain's CDR3 is CASSQVMGRDPDNEQFF. CDR3 coding DNA: TGCGCCAGCAGCCAAGTAATGGGGAGAGACCCGGACAATGAGCAGTTCTTC.

The chain uses TRBV28 and TRBJ2-7; no firm D call. Looked up from germline, CDR1 is MDHEN and CDR2 is SYDVKM. Trimming cost V 6 bases and J 5 bases, with 11 bases left between them. CDR3 length: 12 residues. CDR3 residues: CASSSGRNEQYF. Written as DNA, the CDR3 is TGTGCCAGCAGCTCCGGTCGTAACGAGCAGTACTTC. Complete variable domain (other parts from reference TRBV28 and TRBJ2-7): DVKVTQSSRYLVKRTGEKVFLECVQDMDHENMFWYRQDPGLGLRLIYFSYDVKMKEKGDIPEGYSVSREKKERFSLILESASTNQTSMYLCASSSGRNEQYFGPGTRLTVT.

The genes are TRBV28 and TRBJ2-7, with a possible D match to TRBD1 (6 bases). From germline, CDR1 is MDHEN and CDR2 SYDVKM. This CDR3 is 12 amino acids long. V lost 9 bases and J 0 bases, leaving 9 bases between the germline ends. In DNA, the CDR3 is TGTGCCAGTCAGGGGAGCTCCTACGAGCAGTACTTC. Translation: CASQGSSYEQYF.

This clone was seen only a few times. This chain uses TRBV10-3 with TRBJ2-1, with 14 bases fitting TRBD2. Per the germline V gene, CDR1 is ENHRY and CDR2 is SYGVKD. This CDR3 contains 15 residues. V trimming: 3 bases; J trimming: 7 bases; junction bases outside the gene matches: 2. CDR3: CAISDWTSGGNEQFF. DNA for the CDR3: TGTGCCATCAGTGATTGGACTAGCGGGGGGAATGAGCAGTTCTTC.

A single count supports this clone. The CDR3 region is CASTQSGTLTDTQYF. The CDR3 nucleotides are TGTGCCAGTACCCAATCGGGGACACTCACAGATACGCAGTATTTT. This rearrangement joins TRBV19 to TRBJ2-3, with D possibly being TRBD1 (6 bases). The V end was cut by 7 bases, the J end by 2 bases, with 16 bases between. The CDR3 length is 15 residues. From germline, CDR1 is LNHDA and CDR2 SQIVND (reference sequence).

J is TRBJ2-7 and V is TRBV6-5, with 9 bases matching TRBD2. The CDR3 length is 15 residues. Germline values: CDR1 MNHEY, CDR2 SVGAGI. V gave up 5 bases and J gave up 6 bases; unmatched junction bases: 11. CDR3 coding DNA: TGTGCCAGCAGTACCAGAGCGGGGGGCCCACCCGAGCAGTACTTC. It specifies CASSTRAGGPPEQYF.

This clone was observed a few times. The chain joins TRBV14 to TRBJ1-3; D not resolved. The CDR3 runs to 13 residues. Germline lookup yields CDR1 SGHDN and CDR2 FVKESK. V was shortened by 2 bases and J by 3 bases, with 5 bases between the two germline ends. CDR3 amino acids: CASSQLNGNTIYF. In DNA, the CDR3 is TGTGCCAGCAGCCAATTAAATGGAAACACCATATATTTT. Looking up the rest from reference TRBV14 and TRBJ1-3 gives the full variable domain: EAGVTQFPSHSVIEKGQTVTLRCDPISGHDNLYWYRRVMGKEIKFLLHFVKESKQDESGMPNNRFLAERTGGTYSTLKVQPAELEDSGVYFCASSQLNGNTIYFGEGSWLTVV.